Listed here are 8 T cell receptor beta chains from one sample, sequenced in a study of cytomegalovirus exposure and HLA in healthy donors. The PCR had 60 Vbeta and 13 Jbeta primers. Sequencing was performed with immunoSEQ multiplex PCR; in TCRdb, only in-frame clones are kept and a portion is missing. The sample has around 80,000 clones; roughly 9.1% are singletons. Sample: PBMCs. Every receptor here comes from a man aged 55 to 70 in good health and CMV-seropositive.

The CDR3 is CAASARDNDYGYTF. The CDR3 region has the DNA TGTGCCGCCTCTGCCAGGGACAATGACTATGGCTACACCTTC. This rearrangement joins TRBV10-3 to TRBJ1-2; D is perhaps TRBD1 (6 bases). Deletions cut 11 bases from V and 3 bases from J, with 19 bases between. The germline gives CDR1 ENHRY, CDR2 SYGVKD. The CDR3 consists of 14 residues.

This clone was counted only a few times. The chain couples TRBV14 to TRBJ1-1; D gene ambiguous. Looked up from germline, CDR1 is SGHDN and CDR2 is FVKESK. Between the trimmed V and J ends, which lost 0 bases and 4 bases, there was a span of 9 bases. The CDR3 sequence is 14 residues long. CDR3 loop: CASSQETWATEAFF. Written as DNA, the CDR3 is TGTGCCAGCAGCCAAGAAACGTGGGCCACTGAAGCTTTCTTT. The full variable domain, its missing parts supplied by reference TRBV14 and TRBJ1-1, is EAGVTQFPSHSVIEKGQTVTLRCDPISGHDNLYWYRRVMGKEIKFLLHFVKESKQDESGMPNNRFLAERTGGTYSTLKVQPAELEDSGVYFCASSQETWATEAFFGQGTRLTVV.

This clone was seen only a few times. The rearrangement uses TRBV30 and TRBJ2-3, with TRBD1 matching over 8 bases. The germline V gene has CDR1 GTSNPN and CDR2 SVGIG (reference sequence). The CDR3 spans 16 residues. Trimming removed 2 bases from V and 2 bases from J; junction bases left unmatched: 9. The CDR3 DNA sequence: TGTGCCTGGAGTACAGGACAGGGCCACCTCACAGATACGCAGTATTTT. This translates into CAWSTGQGHLTDTQYF.

The V call is TRBV5-4, the J call TRBJ1-4; D perhaps matches TRBD1 (5 bases). V was cut by 0 bases and J by 8 bases, with 14 bases left in between. This CDR3 region has 15 residues. Germline V gene data show CDR1 as SGHNT and CDR2 as YYREEE (reference sequence). The CDR3 loop is CASSLDQRGGEKLFF. The DNA for the CDR3 is TGTGCCAGCAGCTTGGATCAGCGCGGGGGGGAAAAACTGTTTTTT.

This clone was counted a few times. The chain uses TRBV6-1 and TRBJ2-5, with 8 positions matching TRBD1. Germline CDR1 MNHNS, CDR2 SASEGT. Germline trimming cut 6 bases from V and 9 bases from J; bases unmatched to any gene: 12. CDR3 length equals 14 residues. The CDR3 DNA follows: TGTGCCAGCAGGGCCGGGACAGGAACCAGGGCCCAGTACTTC. It codes for CASRAGTGTRAQYF.

The rearrangement joins TRBV28 to TRBJ1-2, with D possibly being TRBD1 (6 bases). V was cut by 4 bases and J by 5 bases, with 14 bases left in between. The CDR3 is 14 residues long. CDR1 is MDHEN and CDR2 is SYDVKM in the germline V gene. The CDR3 reads CASSSDGGLYGYTF. In DNA, the CDR3 is TGTGCCAGCAGTTCAGACGGGGGGCTTTATGGCTACACCTTC.

This clone was seen only a few times. The same CDR3 is also encoded by other DNA sequences in this sample. The chain carries TRBV5-1 and TRBJ2-7; a possible D gene is TRBD1 (6 bases). Trimming pared 4 bases from V and 5 bases from J, leaving 10 bases between. CDR3 length: 12 amino acids. Germline V gene lookup returns CDR1 SGHRS and CDR2 YFSETQ. This CDR3 is CASSSNRDEQYF. The CDR3 DNA reads as TGCGCCAGCAGCAGCAACAGGGACGAGCAGTACTTC.

The J gene is TRBJ1-2, the V gene TRBV20-1; 7 positions match TRBD1. The V and J ends lost 4 bases and 5 bases, in that order; junction bases with no gene match: 1. Looked up from germline, CDR1 is DFQATT and CDR2 is SNEGSKA (reference sequence). This CDR3 spans 11 amino acids. CDR3 bases: TGCAGTGCTATGACAGGGTATGGCTACACCTTC. It is translated as CSAMTGYGYTF.